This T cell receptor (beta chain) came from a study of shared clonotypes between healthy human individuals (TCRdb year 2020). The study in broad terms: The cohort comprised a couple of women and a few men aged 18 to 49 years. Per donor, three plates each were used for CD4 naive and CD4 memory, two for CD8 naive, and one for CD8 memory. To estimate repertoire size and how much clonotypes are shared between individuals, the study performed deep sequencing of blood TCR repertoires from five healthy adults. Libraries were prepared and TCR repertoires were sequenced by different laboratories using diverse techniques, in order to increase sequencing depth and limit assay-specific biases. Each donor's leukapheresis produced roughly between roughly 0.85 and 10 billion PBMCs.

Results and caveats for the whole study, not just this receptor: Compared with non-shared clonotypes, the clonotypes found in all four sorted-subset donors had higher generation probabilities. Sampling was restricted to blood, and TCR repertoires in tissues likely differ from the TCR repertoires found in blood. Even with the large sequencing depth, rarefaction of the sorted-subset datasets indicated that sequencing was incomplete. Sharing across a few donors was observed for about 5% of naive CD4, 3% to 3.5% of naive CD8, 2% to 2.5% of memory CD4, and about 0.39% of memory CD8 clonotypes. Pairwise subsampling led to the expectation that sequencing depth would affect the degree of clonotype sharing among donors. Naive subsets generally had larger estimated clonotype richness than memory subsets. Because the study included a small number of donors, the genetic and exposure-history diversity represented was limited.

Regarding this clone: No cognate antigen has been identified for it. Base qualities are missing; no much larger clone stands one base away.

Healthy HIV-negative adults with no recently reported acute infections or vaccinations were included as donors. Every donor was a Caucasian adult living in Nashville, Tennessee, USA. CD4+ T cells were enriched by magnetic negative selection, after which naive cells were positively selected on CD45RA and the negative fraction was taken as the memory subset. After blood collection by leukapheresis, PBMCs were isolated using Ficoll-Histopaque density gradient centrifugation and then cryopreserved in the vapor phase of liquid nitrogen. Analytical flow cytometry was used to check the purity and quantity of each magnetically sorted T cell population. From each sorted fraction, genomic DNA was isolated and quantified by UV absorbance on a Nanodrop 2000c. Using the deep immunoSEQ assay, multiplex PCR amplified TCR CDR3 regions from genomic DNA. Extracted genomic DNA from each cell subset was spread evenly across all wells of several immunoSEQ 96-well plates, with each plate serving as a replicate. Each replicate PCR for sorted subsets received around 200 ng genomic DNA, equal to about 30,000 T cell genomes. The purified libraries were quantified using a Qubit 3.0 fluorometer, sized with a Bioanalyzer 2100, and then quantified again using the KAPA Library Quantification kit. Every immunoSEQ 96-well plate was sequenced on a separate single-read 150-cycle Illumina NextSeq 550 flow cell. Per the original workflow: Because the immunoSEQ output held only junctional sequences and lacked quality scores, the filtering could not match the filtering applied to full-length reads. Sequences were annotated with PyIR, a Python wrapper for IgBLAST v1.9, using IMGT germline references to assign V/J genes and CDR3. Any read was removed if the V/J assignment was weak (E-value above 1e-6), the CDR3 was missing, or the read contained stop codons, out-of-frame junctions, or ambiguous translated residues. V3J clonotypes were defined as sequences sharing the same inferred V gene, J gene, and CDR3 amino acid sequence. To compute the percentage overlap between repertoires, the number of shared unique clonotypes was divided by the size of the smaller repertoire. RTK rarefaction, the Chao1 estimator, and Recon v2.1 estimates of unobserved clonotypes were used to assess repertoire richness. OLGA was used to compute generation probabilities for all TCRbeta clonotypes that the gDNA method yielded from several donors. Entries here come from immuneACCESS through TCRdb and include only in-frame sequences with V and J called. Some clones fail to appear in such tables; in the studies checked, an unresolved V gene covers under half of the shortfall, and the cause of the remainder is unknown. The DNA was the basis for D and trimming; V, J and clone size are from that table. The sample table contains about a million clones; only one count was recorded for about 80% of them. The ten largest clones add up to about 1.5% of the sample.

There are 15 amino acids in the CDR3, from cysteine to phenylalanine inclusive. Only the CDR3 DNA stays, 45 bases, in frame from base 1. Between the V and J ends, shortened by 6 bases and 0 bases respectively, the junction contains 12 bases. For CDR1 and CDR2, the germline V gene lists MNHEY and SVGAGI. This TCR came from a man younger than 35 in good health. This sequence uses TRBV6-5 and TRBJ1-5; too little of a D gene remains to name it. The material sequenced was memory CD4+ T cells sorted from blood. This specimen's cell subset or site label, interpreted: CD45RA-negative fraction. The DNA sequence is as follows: TGTGCCAGCAGGGCCGGACGAAATAGCAATCAGCCCCAGCATTTT. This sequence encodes CASRAGRNSNQPQHF.